The 6 T cell receptor beta chains listed next were all sequenced from one sample in a study of molecular identifiers for immune sequencing clone quantification (dated by TCRdb to 2016 to 2018). The library was obtained by PCR. The instrument was an Illumina HiSeq 4000. Using fastp trimming at Q25 and MiXCR clonotype assembly, TCRdb reanalyzed the public sequencing data and kept in-frame beta chains. Rows with one shared CDR3 protein collapse into an entry with the most common genes and DNA. Across this sample there are about 300,000 distinct CDR3 sequences, with about 20% seen only once. The ten largest clones represent 0.81% of the sample. Sample: naive CD8+ T cells from blood, with Jurkat cell RNA spiked in. The cell subset or site label for this specimen denotes: FACS-sorted CD8+CD4-CCR7+CD45RA+ naive T cells. The receptors were sampled from a human donor in good health. Some libraries in this study had Jurkat cell RNA spiked in.

Worth noting for this clonotype: A single base separates this from a much larger clone, so it may be a read error. This rearrangement joins TRBV7-9 to TRBJ2-7, with D possibly being TRBD1 (6 bases). Germline V gives CDR1 SEHNR, CDR2 FQNEAQ (reference sequence). CDR3 length: 15 amino acids. V lost 4 bases, J lost 3 bases, and 16 bases lay in between. This CDR3 reads CASSSRPGQSYEQYF. The CDR3 DNA reads TGTGCCAGCAGCTCGCGCCCCGGACAGAGCTACGAGCAGTACTTC.

This clonotype was observed at least ten times. The chain has TRBV20-1 and TRBJ2-7; D possibly corresponds to TRBD2 (6 bases). The CDR3 totals 15 residues. Deletions cut 3 bases from V and 0 bases from J, with 15 bases between. Germline V CDR1 and CDR2: DFQATT, SNEGSKA (reference sequence). CDR3 protein: CSARRRGTSSYEQYF. In DNA, the CDR3 is TGCAGTGCTAGGAGACGGGGGACCAGCTCCTACGAGCAGTACTTC.

This clonotype was observed a few times. J is TRBJ2-7 and V is TRBV30, with TRBD1 identical over 10 bases. This CDR3 is built from 15 residues. Germline CDR1 GTSNPN, CDR2 SVGIG (reference sequence). V lost 3 bases and J lost 3; bases outside the gene matches: 8. CDR3 nucleotide sequence: TGTGCCTGGAGAGGTCGAGGACAGGGGGTCTACGAGCAGTACTTC. Amino acid sequence: CAWRGRGQGVYEQYF.

Notes on this clonotype: A much larger clone lies one base from this, so it may be a read error. The CDR3 end shows no conserved phenylalanine or tryptophan, and so a read error is likely. Because the CDR3's place on the DNA is in doubt, the DNA is left out and the CDR3 is given as listed by TCRdb. The chain is built from TRBV2 and TRBJ1-5; the table's D gene call, TRBD1, was not cross checked with the DNA. CDR1 and CDR2 (germline): SNHLY, FYNNEI. The CDR3 contains 12 residues when both ends are counted. Here the CDR3 reads CASSDAQGDLYG.

Note on this clonotype: One base away lies a much larger clone, so this may be a sequencing read error. The J gene is TRBJ2-7, the V gene TRBV27, with D uncertain. CDR1 and CDR2 from the germline V gene are MNHEY and SMNVEV (reference sequence). This CDR3 is built from 13 residues. The DNA of the CDR3 is TGTGCCAACAGTCCGGGCGCCCTCTACGAGCAGTACTTC. It yields the protein CANSPGALYEQYF.

Comments on this clonotype: This may arise from a read error, as a much more abundant clone is one base away. The V call is TRBV7-9, the J call TRBJ2-7, with a weak D call TRBD1 (5 bases). This CDR3 is built from 15 residues. The germline CDR1 and CDR2 sequences are SEHNR and FQNEAQ (reference sequence). CDR3 DNA: TGTGCCAGCGGCTTAGGAGCAGACAGAACCTACGAGCAGTACTTC. Translation gives CASGLGADRTYEQYF. The full variable domain, rest sourced from reference TRBV7-9 and TRBJ2-7, is DTGVSQNPRHKITKRGQNVTFRCDPISEHNRLYWYRQTLGQGPEFLTYFQNEAQLEKSRLLSDRFSAERPKGSFSTLEIQRTEQGDSAMYLCASGLGADRTYEQYFGPGTRLTVT.